The 14 T cell receptor beta chains presented below share a single source sample, sequenced in a study of T cells after yellow fever vaccination. Using its own MiXCR run on the 5' RACE reads, TCRdb lists one record per CDR3 protein. The data contain 200,000 to 300,000 distinct CDR3 sequences, over 10% of them singletons. The sample was CD4+ T cells sorted from PBMCs, taken 45 days after the yellow fever booster vaccination. These receptors were collected from a man aged 25-45 years who received the YFV17D yellow fever vaccine.

This chain connects TRBV5-6 to TRBJ2-3; 10 bases are shared with TRBD2. CDR1 and CDR2 from the germline V gene are SGHDT and YYEEEE. V was pared by 5 bases and J by 4 bases, with 7 bases of the junction left unmatched. The CDR3 totals 15 residues. The CDR3 loop is CASRVAGGRADTQYF. The CDR3 coding sequence is TGTGCCAGCAGGGTAGCGGGAGGAAGAGCAGATACGCAGTATTTT.

The J gene is TRBJ2-7, the V gene TRBV7-2, with TRBD1 identical over 7 bases. Trimming took 5 bases from V and 1 from J; bases not matched to a gene: 8. This CDR3 contains 15 residues. Germline CDR1 SGHTA, CDR2 FQGNSA. In nucleotides, the CDR3 is TGTGCCAGCAGCCGGGACAGTCAGAAGTCCTACGAGCAGTACTTC. It specifies CASSRDSQKSYEQYF.

The V call is TRBV20-1, the J call TRBJ2-7, with D perhaps TRBD1 (6 bases). The CDR3 extends over 12 amino acids. CDR1 and CDR2 (germline): DFQATT, SNEGSKA (reference sequence). Trimming took off 6 bases at V and 3 bases at J, with 12 bases between the two ends. CDR3 bases: TGCAGTGCACATCGGGACAACTACGAGCAGTACTTC. As protein: CSAHRDNYEQYF.

This clonotype came up a few times. This chain connects TRBV7-8 to TRBJ2-7; 9 bases fit TRBD2. CDR3 length: 15 amino acids. J gave up 3 bases and V 1 base, and 4 bases lay outside the gene matches. Germline CDR1 is SGHVS and CDR2 is FQNEAQ. CDR3 sequence reads: CASSLELAGHYEQYF. The DNA of the CDR3 is TGTGCCAGCAGCTTAGAACTAGCGGGCCACTACGAGCAGTACTTC.

The chain couples TRBV5-6 to TRBJ1-6; unclear D gene. The CDR3 contains 15 residues. V was cut by 4 bases and J by 2 bases, with 10 bases left in between. Germline CDR1 is SGHDT and CDR2 is YYEEEE. The CDR3 loop is CASSHRSTYNSPLHF. The CDR3 region has the DNA TGTGCCAGCAGCCACCGCAGCACCTATAATTCACCCCTCCACTTT.

This clonotype was observed a handful of times. The rearrangement uses TRBV12-3 or TRBV12-4 and TRBJ2-7; 7 nucleotides line up with TRBD1. The J segment lost 8 bases and the V segment lost 4 bases, leaving 14 bases of the junction unmatched. This CDR3 has 15 amino acids. CDR3 amino acids: CASSSYRQGANQQYF. For the CDR3, the DNA is TGTGCCAGCAGTTCCTACCGACAGGGAGCTAATCAGCAGTACTTC.

J is TRBJ1-1 and V is TRBV2; 7 bases are a match to TRBD1. Germline CDR1 reads SNHLY; CDR2 reads FYNNEI. V lost 7 bases and J lost 0; bases outside the gene matches: 8. The CDR3 is 15 amino acids. The CDR3 reads CASNRQGSMNTEAFF. The CDR3 coding sequence is TGTGCCAGCAACCGACAGGGCAGCATGAACACTGAAGCTTTCTTT.

At least ten counts were recorded for this clonotype. The V and J genes are TRBV20-1 and TRBJ1-3, with D uncertain. This CDR3 is built from 15 residues. V was trimmed by 7 bases and J by 0 bases, leaving 16 bases between them. Germline V CDR1 and CDR2: DFQATT, SNEGSKA (reference sequence). CDR3: CSVPGGVNSGNTIYF. In DNA, the CDR3 is TGCAGTGTTCCCGGTGGGGTCAACTCTGGAAACACCATATATTTT.

This sequence joins TRBV12-3 or TRBV12-4 and TRBJ2-5; D is uncertain. This CDR3 has 14 residues. Between the trimmed V and J ends, which lost 2 bases and 8 bases, there was a span of 15 bases. The CDR3 DNA reads as TGTGCCAGCAGTTTAAGTAGTAGGCCATCCACCCAGTACTTC. Its translation is CASSLSSRPSTQYF.

This clonotype has only a few counts. The chain uses TRBV7-2 and TRBJ1-2; D is undetermined. Deletions cut 2 bases from V and 4 bases from J, with 5 bases between. The CDR3 is 12 amino acids. The V gene's germline CDR1 is SGHTA and CDR2 FQGNSA. CDR3 residues: CASSLYVYGYTF. CDR3 DNA: TGTGCCAGCAGCTTATACGTCTATGGCTACACCTTC.

This clonotype has only a few counts. The junction shows a germline mismatch at one end, possibly a read error. The chain recombines TRBV15 with TRBJ2-1; D ambiguous. There are 16 residues in the CDR3. Germline assignment: CDR1 LNHNV and CDR2 YYDKDF (reference sequence). The DNA for the CDR3 is TGTGCCACCAGAAGAGACCTGTCCAGCTCCTACAATGAGCAGTTCTTC. This translates into CATRRDLSSSYNEQFF. Based on the CDR3 plus reference TRBV15 and TRBJ2-1, the full variable domain is DAMVIQNPRYQVTQFGKPVTLSCSQTLNHNVMYWYQQKSSQAPKLLFHYYDKDFNNEADTPDNFQSRRPNTSFCFLDIRSPGLGDTAMYLCATRRDLSSSYNEQFFGPGTRLTVL.

This clonotype has just a few counts. The chain links TRBV24-1 to TRBJ2-1; 8 nucleotides match TRBD2. The germline CDR1 and CDR2 sequences are KGHDR and SFDVKD. This CDR3 has 15 amino acids. V was pared by 3 bases and J by 3 bases, with 3 bases of the junction left unmatched. In nucleotides, the CDR3 is TGTGCCACCAGTGATCCACTAGCGGACTACAATGAGCAGTTCTTC. It translates to CATSDPLADYNEQFF.

This clonotype was picked up a small number of times. The chain recombines TRBV5-1 with TRBJ1-1; no definite D call. Germline lookup yields CDR1 SGHRS and CDR2 YFSETQ. Deletions cut 4 bases from V and 2 bases from J, with 18 bases between. The CDR3 contains 16 residues. The CDR3, as DNA: TGCGCCAGCAGCACCCTGGCCTCGGCGGTTAACACTGAAGCTTTCTTT. It translates to CASSTLASAVNTEAFF.

This clonotype has only a few counts. The chain has TRBV15 and TRBJ2-1, with 11 bases that match TRBD2. After removal of 3 bases from V and 7 bases from J, the junction contained 5 bases not matched to a gene. CDR1 LNHNV and CDR2 YYDKDF come from the germline V gene (reference sequence). This CDR3 is built from 15 residues. CDR3 region: CATSSGLAGVNEQFF. In nucleotides, the CDR3 is TGTGCCACCAGCAGCGGACTAGCGGGTGTTAATGAGCAGTTCTTC.